The clone carrying this TCR beta chain is medium-sized (0.01 to 0.1%) in the sample. Antigen specificity is unknown. The data were obtained in a study of metastatic and nonmetastatic thyroid tumors. As for the study in general: Repertoire comparison spanned blood and tumor or nodule tissue of malignant and benign thyroid patients. Study-level findings and limits: Malignant thyroid tumors reportedly exceeded benign nodules significantly in TCR beta diversity, with the difference appearing in blood and tumor.

V was clipped by 4 bases and J by 0 bases, with 7 bases between them. Germline CDR1 MDHEN, CDR2 SYDVKM. The CDR3 runs 15 residues. Source study methods: For papillary thyroid cancer, a distant-metastasis classifier was constructed from CDR3 differences observed across clinicopathological groups. Through MiXCR, TCRdb re-clonotyped the PCR reads. The V and J calls shown here were made by TCRdb, not taken from the authors' results. Of tens of thousands of clones in the sample, more than 20% are singletons; the top ten hold under 45%. Prior to thyroid surgery, none of the patients had received any treatment.

The chain uses TRBV28 and TRBJ1-6; no clear D gene. The sequence was collected from a female donor with papillary thyroid cancer or a benign thyroid nodule (not recorded which). Some clones in this sample may be carry-over from other donors' samples. Specimen: blood. CDR3 region: CASSSKSSYNSPLHF. The CDR3 DNA follows: TGTGCCAGCAGTTCCAAGAGCTCCTATAATTCACCCCTCCACTTT.